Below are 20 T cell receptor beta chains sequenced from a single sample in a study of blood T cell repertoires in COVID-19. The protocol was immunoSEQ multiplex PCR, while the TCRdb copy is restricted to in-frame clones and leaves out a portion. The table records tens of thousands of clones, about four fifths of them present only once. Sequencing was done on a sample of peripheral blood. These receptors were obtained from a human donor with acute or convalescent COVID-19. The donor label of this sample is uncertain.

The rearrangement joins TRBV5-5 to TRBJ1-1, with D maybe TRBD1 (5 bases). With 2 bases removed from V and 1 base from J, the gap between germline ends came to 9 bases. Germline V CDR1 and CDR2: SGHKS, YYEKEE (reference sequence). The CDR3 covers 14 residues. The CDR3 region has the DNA TGTGCCAGCAGCTTCTCAGGACAGAACACTGAAGCTTTCTTT. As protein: CASSFSGQNTEAFF.

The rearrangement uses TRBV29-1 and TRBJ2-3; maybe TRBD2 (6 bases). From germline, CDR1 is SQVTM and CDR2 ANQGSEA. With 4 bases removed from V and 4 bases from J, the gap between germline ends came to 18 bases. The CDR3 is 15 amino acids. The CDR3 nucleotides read TGCAGCGTTGGGGGACTCTGGGGGTCCCCAGATACGCAGTATTTT. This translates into CSVGGLWGSPDTQYF.

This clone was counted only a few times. This chain's CDR3 is CASIHPGLTGTRIGYEQYF. DNA for the CDR3: TGTGCCAGCATTCATCCCGGACTGACAGGGACCAGAATTGGTTACGAGCAGTACTTC. V and J are TRBV19 and TRBJ2-7; TRBD1 aligns across 7 bases. V lost 9 bases to trimming and J lost 4 bases; unmatched junction nucleotides: 27. The CDR3 totals 19 residues. Germline CDR1 LNHDA, CDR2 SQIVND (reference sequence). Variable domain in full (rest from reference TRBV19 and TRBJ2-7): DGGITQSPKYLFRKEGQNVTLSCEQNLNHDAMYWYRQDPGQGLRLIYYSQIVNDFQKGDIAEGYSVSREKKESFPLTVTSAQKNPTAFYLCASIHPGLTGTRIGYEQYFGPGTRLTVT.

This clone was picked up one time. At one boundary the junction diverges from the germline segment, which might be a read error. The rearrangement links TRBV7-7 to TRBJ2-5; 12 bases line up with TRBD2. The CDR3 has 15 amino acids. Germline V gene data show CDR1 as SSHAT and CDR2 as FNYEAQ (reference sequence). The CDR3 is CASSQRTSGKETQYF. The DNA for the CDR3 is TGTGCTAGCAGCCAGCGGACTAGCGGGAAGGAGACCCAGTACTTC.

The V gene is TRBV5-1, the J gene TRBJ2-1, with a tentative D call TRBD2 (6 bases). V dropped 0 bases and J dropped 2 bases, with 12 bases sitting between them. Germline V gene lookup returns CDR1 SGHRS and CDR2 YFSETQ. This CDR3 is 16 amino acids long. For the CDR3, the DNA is TGCGCCAGCAGCTTGGGTGTGGCTAGCGCCTACAATGAGCAGTTCTTC. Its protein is CASSLGVASAYNEQFF.

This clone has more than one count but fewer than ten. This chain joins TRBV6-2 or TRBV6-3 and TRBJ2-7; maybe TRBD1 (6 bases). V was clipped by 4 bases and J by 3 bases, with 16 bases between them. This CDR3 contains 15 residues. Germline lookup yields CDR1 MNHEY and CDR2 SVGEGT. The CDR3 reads CASSSIDRRYYEQYF. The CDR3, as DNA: TGTGCCAGCAGTTCCATAGACAGGCGTTACTACGAGCAGTACTTC.

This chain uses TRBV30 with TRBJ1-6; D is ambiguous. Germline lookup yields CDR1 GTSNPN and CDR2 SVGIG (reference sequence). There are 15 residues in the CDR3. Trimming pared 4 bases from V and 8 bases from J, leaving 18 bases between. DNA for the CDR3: TGTGCCTGGACACTCCCCCAGGCTTCACATTCACCCCTCCACTTT. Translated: CAWTLPQASHSPLHF.

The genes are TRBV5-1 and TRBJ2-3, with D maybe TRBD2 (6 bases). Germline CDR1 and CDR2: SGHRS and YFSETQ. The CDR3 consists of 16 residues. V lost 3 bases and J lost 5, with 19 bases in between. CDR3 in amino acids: CASSWGGGSPGDTQYF. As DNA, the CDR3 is TGCGCCAGCAGCTGGGGAGGAGGTAGCCCGGGAGATACGCAGTATTTT.

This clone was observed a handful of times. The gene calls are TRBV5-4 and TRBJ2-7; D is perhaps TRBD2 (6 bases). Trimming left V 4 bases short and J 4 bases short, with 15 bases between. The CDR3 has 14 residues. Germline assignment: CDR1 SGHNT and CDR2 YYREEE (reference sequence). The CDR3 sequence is CASSQTGGKYEQYF. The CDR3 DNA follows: TGTGCCAGCAGCCAAACAGGCGGGAAATACGAGCAGTACTTC.

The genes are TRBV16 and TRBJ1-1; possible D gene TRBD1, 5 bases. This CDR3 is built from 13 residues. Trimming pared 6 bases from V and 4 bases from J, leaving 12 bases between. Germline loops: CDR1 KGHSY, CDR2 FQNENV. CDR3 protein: CASSPLGGTEAFF. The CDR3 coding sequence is TGTGCCAGCAGTCCTCTGGGGGGCACTGAAGCTTTCTTT.

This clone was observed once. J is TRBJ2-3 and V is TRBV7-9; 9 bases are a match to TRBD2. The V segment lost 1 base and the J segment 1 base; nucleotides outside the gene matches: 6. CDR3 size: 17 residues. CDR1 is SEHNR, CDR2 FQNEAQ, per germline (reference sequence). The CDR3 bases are TGTGCCAGCAGCTTAGGTCAGCCTAGCGGGGGCACAGATACGCAGTATTTT. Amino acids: CASSLGQPSGGTDTQYF.

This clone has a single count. The chain's CDR3 is CASSLPHGQGANYGYTF. CDR3 nucleotides: TGTGCCAGCAGTTTACCGCACGGACAGGGCGCTAACTATGGCTACACCTTC. This chain joins TRBV27 and TRBJ1-2, with 8 bases that match TRBD1. This CDR3 spans 17 amino acids. Germline CDR1 reads MNHEY; CDR2 reads SMNVEV (reference sequence). J gave up 0 bases and V 2 bases, and 8 bases lay outside the gene matches.

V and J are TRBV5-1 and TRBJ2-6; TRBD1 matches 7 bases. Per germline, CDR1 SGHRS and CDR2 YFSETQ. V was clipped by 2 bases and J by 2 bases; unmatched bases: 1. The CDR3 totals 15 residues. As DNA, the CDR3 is TGCGCCAGCAGCTTTGGGACAGCTGGGGCCAACGTCCTGACTTTC. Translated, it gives CASSFGTAGANVLTF.

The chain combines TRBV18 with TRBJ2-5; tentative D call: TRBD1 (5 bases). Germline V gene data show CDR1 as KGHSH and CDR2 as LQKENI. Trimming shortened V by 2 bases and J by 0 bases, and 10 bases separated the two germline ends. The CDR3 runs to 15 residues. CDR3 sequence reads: CASSPVQGHQETQYF. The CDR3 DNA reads TGTGCCAGCTCACCAGTCCAGGGCCACCAAGAGACCCAGTACTTC. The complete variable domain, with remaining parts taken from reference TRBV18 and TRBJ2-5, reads NAGVMQNPRHLVRRRGQEARLRCSPMKGHSHVYWYRQLPEEGLKFMVYLQKENIIDESGMPKERFSAEFPKEGPSILRIQQVVRGDSAAYFCASSPVQGHQETQYFGPGTRLLVL.

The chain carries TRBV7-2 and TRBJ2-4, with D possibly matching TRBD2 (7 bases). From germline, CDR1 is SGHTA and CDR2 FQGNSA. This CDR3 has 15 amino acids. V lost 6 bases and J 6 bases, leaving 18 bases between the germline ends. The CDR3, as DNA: TGTGCCAGCAGTCCTACAAAGGGGGGGGGAAACATTCAGTACTTC. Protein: CASSPTKGGGNIQYF.

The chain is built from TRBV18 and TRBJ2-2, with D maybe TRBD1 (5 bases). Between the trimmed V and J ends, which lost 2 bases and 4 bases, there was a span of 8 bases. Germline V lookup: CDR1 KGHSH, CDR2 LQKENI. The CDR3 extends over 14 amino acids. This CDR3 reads CASSPGAATGELFF. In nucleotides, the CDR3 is TGTGCCAGCTCACCAGGGGCAGCCACCGGGGAGCTGTTTTTT. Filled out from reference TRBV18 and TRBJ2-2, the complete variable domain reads NAGVMQNPRHLVRRRGQEARLRCSPMKGHSHVYWYRQLPEEGLKFMVYLQKENIIDESGMPKERFSAEFPKEGPSILRIQQVVRGDSAAYFCASSPGAATGELFFGEGSRLTVL.

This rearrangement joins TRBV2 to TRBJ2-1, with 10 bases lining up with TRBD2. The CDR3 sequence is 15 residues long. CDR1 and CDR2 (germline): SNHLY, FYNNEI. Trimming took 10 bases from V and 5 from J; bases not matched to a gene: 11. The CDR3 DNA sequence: TGTGCCACCACACTAGCGGGGTGGCTTCACAATGAGCAGTTCTTC. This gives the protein CATTLAGWLHNEQFF.

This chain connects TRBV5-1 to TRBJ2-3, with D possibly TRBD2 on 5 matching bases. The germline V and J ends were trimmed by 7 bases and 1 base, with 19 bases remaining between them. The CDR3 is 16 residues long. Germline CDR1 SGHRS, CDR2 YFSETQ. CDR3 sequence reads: CASGLGGLRGTDTQYF. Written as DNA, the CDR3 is TGCGCCAGCGGGTTAGGCGGGCTGAGAGGCACAGATACGCAGTATTTT. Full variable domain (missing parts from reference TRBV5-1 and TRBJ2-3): KAGVTQTPRYLIKTRGQQVTLSCSPISGHRSVSWYQQTPGQGLQFLFEYFSETQRNKGNFPGRFSGRQFSNSRSEMNVSTLELGDSALYLCASGLGGLRGTDTQYFGPGTRLTVL.

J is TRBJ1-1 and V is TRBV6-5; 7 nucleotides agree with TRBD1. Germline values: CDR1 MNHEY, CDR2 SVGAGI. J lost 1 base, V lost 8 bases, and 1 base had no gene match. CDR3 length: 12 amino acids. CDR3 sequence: CASGTENTEAFF. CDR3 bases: TGTGCCAGCGGGACAGAGAACACTGAAGCTTTCTTT.

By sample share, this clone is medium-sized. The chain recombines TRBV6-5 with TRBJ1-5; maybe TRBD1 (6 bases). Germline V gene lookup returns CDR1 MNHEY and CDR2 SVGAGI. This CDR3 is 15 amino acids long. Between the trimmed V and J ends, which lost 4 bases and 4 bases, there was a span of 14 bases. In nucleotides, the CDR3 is TGTGCCAGCAGTTCTAGTTGGACAGTAAATCAGCCCCAGCATTTT. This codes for CASSSSWTVNQPQHF.